This TCR beta chain was sequenced in a study of CD8 T cells in Susac syndrome. Reverse transcription of roughly 0.45 to 1 ug RNA was performed with random hexamers. MiXCR, applied by TCRdb to the immunoSEQ multiplex PCR reads, yields one record per CDR3 protein. The sample includes approximately 300,000 distinct CDR3 sequences, 65% to 90% of them seen just once. The T cells that were sequenced for TCR beta were CD8+ and CD4+ cells from blood. The V gene lost 1 base and the J gene lost 5 bases, with 15 bases spanning the gap. CDR1 and CDR2 (germline): SGHRS, YFSETQ. The CDR3 consists of 15 residues. Specimen: CD8+ T cells from PBMCs. This clonotype was sampled from a human donor with multiple sclerosis. The chain uses TRBV5-1 and TRBJ1-2; D call uncertain. Written as DNA, the CDR3 is TGCGCCAGCAGCTTGTCCCCCCTTGCCGCTTATGGCTACACCTTC. It encodes CASSLSPLAAYGYTF.